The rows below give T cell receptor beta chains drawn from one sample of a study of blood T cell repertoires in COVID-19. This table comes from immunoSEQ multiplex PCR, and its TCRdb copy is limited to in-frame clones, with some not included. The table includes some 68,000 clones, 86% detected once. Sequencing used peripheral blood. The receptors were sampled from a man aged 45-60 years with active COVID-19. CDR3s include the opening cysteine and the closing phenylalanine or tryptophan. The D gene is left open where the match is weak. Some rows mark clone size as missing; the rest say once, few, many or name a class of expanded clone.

DNA: TGTGCCAGCAGCGGCGATGGACTTGCGACCCAGTACTTC
CDR3: CASSGDGLATQYF
V: TRBV7-9
D: .
size: few
length: 13
J: TRBJ2-5

DNA: TGCGCCAGCAGTTTGGGACTAGCGGGGGATCAACAAGAGACCCAGTACTTC
CDR3: CASSLGLAGDQQETQYF
V: TRBV5-1
D: TRBD2
size: .
length: 17
J: TRBJ2-5

DNA: TGTGCCAGCAGCTGGGGGACAGGGAGAGTCCCAAACACTGAAGCTTTCTTT
CDR3: CASSWGTGRVPNTEAFF
V: TRBV4-2
D: TRBD1
size: once
length: 17
J: TRBJ1-1

DNA: TGCGCCAGCAGCCAAGATGGGACAGGGCGGAGGAGCACAGATACGCAGTATTTT
CDR3: CASSQDGTGRRSTDTQYF
V: TRBV4-1
D: TRBD1
size: .
length: 18
J: TRBJ2-3

DNA: TGCGCCACTGCCCCAAGGGGACAGGGTTACAATGAGCAGTTCTTC
CDR3: CATAPRGQGYNEQFF
V: TRBV5-1
D: TRBD1
size: .
length: 15
J: TRBJ2-1

DNA: TGTGCCAGCTCAGCATTTACACCGAACACCGGGGAGCTGTTTTTT
CDR3: CASSAFTPNTGELFF
V: TRBV18
D: .
size: .
length: 15
J: TRBJ2-2

DNA: TGTGCCAGCAGCCCCCGAGGACAGGGGAGAAACACTGAAGCTTTCTTT
CDR3: CASSPRGQGRNTEAFF
V: TRBV4-2
D: TRBD1
size: .
length: 16
J: TRBJ1-1

DNA: TGTGCCAGCAGTTTGAGGCTAGCGGGAGGGCGGGAGACCCAGTACTTC
CDR3: CASSLRLAGGRETQYF
V: TRBV28
D: TRBD2
size: .
length: 16
J: TRBJ2-5

DNA: TGTGCCAGCAGCTTATTCGGTAGCGGGAGTGGCTCAGATACGCAGTATTTT
CDR3: CASSLFGSGSGSDTQYF
V: TRBV7-3
D: TRBD2
size: .
length: 17
J: TRBJ2-3

DNA: TGTGCCAGCTCACCCCCCGGGACAGGGGTTGCCAATGAGCAGTTCTTC
CDR3: CASSPPGTGVANEQFF
V: TRBV18
D: TRBD1
size: once
length: 16
J: TRBJ2-1

DNA: TGTGCCAGTAAGGTTGTGACAGGGGGCAGCTATGGCTACACCTTC
CDR3: CASKVVTGGSYGYTF
V: TRBV19
D: TRBD1
size: .
length: 15
J: TRBJ1-2

DNA: TGCAGCGTAGCCGGGATTAACTTCGTTGGGACAGATACGCAGTATTTT
CDR3: CSVAGINFVGTDTQYF
V: TRBV29-1
D: .
size: .
length: 16
J: TRBJ2-3

DNA: TGTGCCAGCAGCTTATCTCGGGACAGAGAAGAGACCCAGTACTTC
CDR3: CASSLSRDREETQYF
V: TRBV11-3
D: TRBD1
size: few
length: 15
J: TRBJ2-5

DNA: TGTGCCATCAGTGAAAGACAGGGGGCGGTCACTGAAGCTTTCTTT
CDR3: CAISERQGAVTEAFF
V: TRBV10-3
D: TRBD1
size: .
length: 15
J: TRBJ1-1

DNA: TGTGCCAGCAGCTTACAGGGGACCAATTCACCCCTCCACTTT
CDR3: CASSLQGTNSPLHF
V: TRBV5-4
D: TRBD1
size: few
length: 14
J: TRBJ1-6

DNA: TGTGCCAGTACGGGACAGGGAATGGGGGCAAGCAATCAGCCCCAGCATTTT
CDR3: CASTGQGMGASNQPQHF
V: TRBV19
D: TRBD1
size: once
length: 17
J: TRBJ1-5

DNA: TGTGCCAGCACCTTCTCTGGGGCCAACGTCCTGACTTTC
CDR3: CASTFSGANVLTF
V: TRBV12-3/TRBV12-4
D: .
size: .
length: 13
J: TRBJ2-6

DNA: TGTGCCAGCAGCTTGATACGGACTAGCGGGGCTCCGGCCTACGAGCAGTACTTC
CDR3: CASSLIRTSGAPAYEQYF
V: TRBV5-4
D: TRBD2
size: few
length: 18
J: TRBJ2-7

DNA: TGTGCCAGCAGCTTAGTCGGACAGGCCGCCCAGCCCCAGCATTTT
CDR3: CASSLVGQAAQPQHF
V: TRBV7-2
D: TRBD1
size: .
length: 15
J: TRBJ1-5

DNA: TGTGCCAGCAGCGGAACGGGAGGGTTAGCGAACACCGGGGAGCTGTTTTTT
CDR3: CASSGTGGLANTGELFF
V: TRBV11-2
D: TRBD2
size: .
length: 17
J: TRBJ2-2

DNA: TGTGCCAGCAGCCGACTTGGACTAGCGGGAGGAGGCTACGAGCAGTACTTC
CDR3: CASSRLGLAGGGYEQYF
V: TRBV6-6
D: TRBD2
size: .
length: 17
J: TRBJ2-7

DNA: TGTGCCAGCAGCCAATTCACAGTTTCTGGAAACACCATATATTTT
CDR3: CASSQFTVSGNTIYF
V: TRBV3-1/TRBV3-2
D: .
size: .
length: 15
J: TRBJ1-3

DNA: TGTGCCAGCAGCTTTGGTCGGGGGGCAGGGACGAACACTGAAGCTTTCTTT
CDR3: CASSFGRGAGTNTEAFF
V: TRBV11-3
D: .
size: .
length: 17
J: TRBJ1-1

DNA: TGTGCCAGCAGATCCCAGGCGGGCATACTTCGCTTCGAGCAGTACTTC
CDR3: CASRSQAGILRFEQYF
V: TRBV28
D: .
size: .
length: 16
J: TRBJ2-7

DNA: TGTGCCAGCAGCTTAGCCCCCAGCGGGAGGGCTGCAGATACGCAGTATTTT
CDR3: CASSLAPSGRAADTQYF
V: TRBV7-7
D: TRBD2
size: .
length: 17
J: TRBJ2-3